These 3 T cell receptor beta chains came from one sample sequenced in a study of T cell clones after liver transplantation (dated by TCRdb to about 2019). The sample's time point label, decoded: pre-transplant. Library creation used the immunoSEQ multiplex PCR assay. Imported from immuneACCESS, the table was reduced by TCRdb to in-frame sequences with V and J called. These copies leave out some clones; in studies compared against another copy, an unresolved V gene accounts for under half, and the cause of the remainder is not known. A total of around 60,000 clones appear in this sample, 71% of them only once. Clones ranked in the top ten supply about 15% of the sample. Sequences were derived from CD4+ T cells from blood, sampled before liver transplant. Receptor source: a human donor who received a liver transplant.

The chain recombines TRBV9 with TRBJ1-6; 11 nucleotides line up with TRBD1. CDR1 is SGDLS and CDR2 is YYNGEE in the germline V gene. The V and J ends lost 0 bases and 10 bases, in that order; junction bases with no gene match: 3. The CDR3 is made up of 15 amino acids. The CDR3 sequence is CASSVGTGGSSPLHF. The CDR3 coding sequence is TGTGCCAGCAGCGTAGGGACAGGGGGCTCATCACCCCTCCACTTT.

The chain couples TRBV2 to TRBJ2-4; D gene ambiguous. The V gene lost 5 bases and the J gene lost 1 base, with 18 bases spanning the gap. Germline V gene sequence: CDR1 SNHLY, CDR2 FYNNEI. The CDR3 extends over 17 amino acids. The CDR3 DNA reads TGTGCCAGCAGTAACACCTCCGGGTATCTGGCCAAAAACATTCAGTACTTC. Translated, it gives CASSNTSGYLAKNIQYF.

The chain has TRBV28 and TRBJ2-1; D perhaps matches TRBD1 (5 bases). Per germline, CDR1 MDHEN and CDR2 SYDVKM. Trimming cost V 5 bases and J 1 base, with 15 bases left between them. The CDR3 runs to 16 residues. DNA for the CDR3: TGTGCCAGCAGTGTCCTCAGGGTAGGATCCTACAATGAGCAGTTCTTC. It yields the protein CASSVLRVGSYNEQFF.